This T cell receptor (beta chain) is from a study of CD8+ T cells in alopecia areata. The V gene lost 3 bases and the J gene lost 8 bases, with 10 bases spanning the gap. The length of the CDR3 is 12 residues. In germline, CDR1 is LNHNV, CDR2 YYDKDF (reference sequence). Sequencing relied on a cDNA template that was reverse transcribed from extracted RNA. Generated by immunoSEQ multiplex PCR, the TCRdb table keeps only in-frame clones and is missing some. Altogether about 150,000 clones are present, 40% to 65% being singletons, with the ten largest covering 19%. Sorting of PBMCs yielded the CD4+ and CD8+ T cells.

This sample comprised CD8+ T cells sorted from blood, obtained at week 0. V is TRBV15 and J is TRBJ1-1; D unresolved. This receptor was taken from a human donor with alopecia areata. The CDR3 spells CATSSPLREAFF. In DNA, the CDR3 is TGTGCCACCAGCAGTCCCTTGAGAGAAGCTTTCTTT.